Listed below are T cell receptor beta chains from one sample, sequenced in a study of T-cell reconstitution after alpha-beta-depleted transplantation in children. One entry per CDR3 protein, called by TCRdb with MiXCR from the PCR reads. The sample shows about 540,000 distinct CDR3 sequences, 25% to 30% of them seen only once. The material sequenced was PBMCs, taken before TCRalphabeta/CD19-depleted stem cell transplant. The receptor source for this set is a boy younger than two with Wiskott-Aldrich syndrome, due to receive a stem cell transplant. The CDR3 runs from the conserved cysteine through the conserved F or W. Each record gives: J gene, V gene, D gene, clone size, CDR3 protein, CDR3 DNA. The D gene is left open where the match is weak. Rows may omit the clone size; those that give it use once, few, many or a size class.

>TRBJ2-2|TRBV7-9|TRBD2|few
CASSLKTSGIPGELFF
TGTGCCAGCAGCTTAAAGACTAGCGGGATACCCGGGGAGCTGTTTTTT
>TRBJ1-6|TRBV27|.|many
CASSLGGSPLHF
TGTGCCAGCAGTTTAGGGGGTTCACCCCTCCACTTT
>TRBJ2-7|TRBV6-1|TRBD2|.
CASSGVAGVWQYF
TGTGCCAGCAGTGGGGTAGCGGGAGTCTGGCAGTACTTC
>TRBJ2-7|TRBV20-1|TRBD2|.
CSARRWTSGSYEQYF
TGCAGTGCTAGAAGATGGACTAGCGGTTCCTACGAGCAGTACTTC
>TRBJ2-3|TRBV5-1|.|.
CASSLVGETDTQYF
TGCGCCAGCAGCTTGGTAGGGGAGACAGATACGCAGTATTTT
>TRBJ1-5|TRBV12-3/TRBV12-4|TRBD1|.
CASSLRLGQGSNQPQHF
TGTGCCAGCAGCCTAAGGTTGGGACAGGGGAGCAATCAGCCCCAGCATTTT
>TRBJ2-7|TRBV5-1|TRBD1|.
CASSFGQGNEQYF
TGCGCCAGCAGCTTCGGACAGGGCAACGAGCAGTACTTC
>TRBJ2-7|TRBV7-9|.|.
CASSQRAVSYEQYF
TGTGCCAGCAGCCAACGGGCCGTCTCCTACGAGCAGTACTTC
>TRBJ2-7|TRBV10-3|TRBD2|many
CAISESSSGRTYEQYF
TGTGCCATCAGTGAGTCGTCAAGCGGGAGGACCTACGAGCAGTACTTC
>TRBJ2-3|TRBV5-1|.|few
CASSLTRVTDTQYF
TGCGCCAGCAGCTTGACTAGGGTGACAGATACGCAGTATTTT
>TRBJ2-3|TRBV5-1|TRBD2|.
CASSSGLLAASTDTQYF
TGCGCCAGCAGCTCCGGACTCCTAGCGGCGAGCACAGATACGCAGTATTTT
>TRBJ2-1|TRBV20-1|TRBD2|.
CSALTSGASSYNEQFF
TGCAGTGCTTTAACTAGCGGGGCGAGCTCCTACAATGAGCAGTTCTTC
>TRBJ1-1|TRBV5-1|TRBD1|.
CASRPTGEGATEAFF
TGCGCCAGCAGACCGACAGGGGAAGGGGCGACTGAAGCTTTCTTT
>TRBJ2-5|TRBV15|TRBD2|few
CATSRPTSGRSETQYF
TGTGCCACCAGCAGGCCCACTAGCGGGAGAAGTGAGACCCAGTACTTC
>TRBJ2-1|TRBV20-1|TRBD2|few
CSASFSGRSIAEQFF
TGCAGTGCTAGTTTCAGCGGGAGGTCGATCGCTGAGCAGTTCTTC
>TRBJ2-1|TRBV5-6|.|.
CASSLPYGTRYNEQFF
TGTGCCAGCAGCTTGCCTTACGGGACTCGGTACAATGAGCAGTTCTTC
>TRBJ2-7|TRBV6-6|.|.
CASSYFSGREQYF
TGTGCCAGCAGTTACTTTTCCGGGCGTGAGCAGTACTTC
>TRBJ2-7|TRBV20-1|.|.
CSARSKGLRPLEQYF
TGCAGTGCTAGATCCAAGGGGTTAAGGCCCCTCGAGCAGTACTTC
>TRBJ2-1|TRBV6-1|TRBD2|few
CASREGAGNEQFF
TGTGCCAGCAGGGAGGGAGCGGGGAATGAGCAGTTCTTC
>TRBJ2-1|TRBV20-1|TRBD2|few
CSAERASGSYEQFF
TGCAGTGCTGAGAGGGCTAGCGGGAGCTATGAGCAGTTCTTC
>TRBJ2-3|TRBV29-1|.|few
CSGAGRIRTDTQYF
TGCAGCGGCGCCGGGCGGATTCGCACAGATACGCAGTATTTT
>TRBJ2-1|TRBV28|.|few
CASSHAQGLSYNEQFF
TGTGCCAGCAGCCACGCACAGGGACTTTCCTACAATGAGCAGTTCTTC
>TRBJ2-1|TRBV7-6|.|few
CASSKIQGYEQFF
TGTGCCAGCAGTAAAATACAGGGCTATGAGCAGTTCTTC
>TRBJ1-5|TRBV19|.|few
CASTRGPTSNQPQHF
TGTGCCAGTACGCGGGGGCCTACGAGCAATCAGCCCCAGCATTTT
>TRBJ1-4|TRBV12-3/TRBV12-4|.|few
CASSVGRVEKLFF
TGTGCCAGCAGTGTGGGTAGGGTTGAAAAACTGTTTTTT
>TRBJ2-2|TRBV19|TRBD1|few
CASSKDRVTTGELFF
TGTGCCAGTAGTAAAGACAGGGTGACGACCGGGGAGCTGTTTTTT
>TRBJ2-1|TRBV7-9|TRBD2|.
CASSLRQTSVSYNEQFF
TGTGCCAGCAGCTTAAGACAGACTAGCGTTTCCTACAATGAGCAGTTCTTC
>TRBJ2-1|TRBV5-5|.|many
CASSLSRASSYNEQFF
TGTGCCAGCAGCTTGTCTCGGGCAAGCTCCTACAATGAGCAGTTCTTC
>TRBJ1-2|TRBV12-3/TRBV12-4|.|.
CASSILDRASGYTF
TGTGCCAGCAGTATCCTCGACAGAGCGAGCGGCTACACCTTC
>TRBJ2-3|TRBV6-2/TRBV6-3|.|few
CAGPTRESTDTQYF
TGTGCCGGACCTACGCGAGAGAGCACAGATACGCAGTATTTT
>TRBJ2-7|TRBV7-8|.|few
CASSLGGGTDYYEQYF
TGTGCCAGCAGCTTAGGGGGCGGCACGGACTACTACGAGCAGTACTTC
>TRBJ2-5|TRBV27|.|.
CASSANGGQTQYF
TGTGCCAGCAGTGCTAACGGCGGACAGACCCAGTACTTC
>TRBJ2-5|TRBV24-1|.|.
CATSDFQAQYF
TGTGCCACCAGTGATTTCCAGGCCCAGTACTTC
>TRBJ2-3|TRBV9|.|few
CASSVGSSAATDTQYF
TGTGCCAGCAGCGTAGGATCAAGCGCAGCCACAGATACGCAGTATTTT
>TRBJ2-7|TRBV29-1|TRBD1|.
CSAAPGQGANEQYF
TGCAGCGCGGCCCCGGGACAGGGGGCGAACGAGCAGTACTTC
>TRBJ1-1|TRBV5-1|TRBD1|few
CASSSQGADTEAFF
TGCGCCAGCAGCAGCCAGGGGGCGGACACTGAAGCTTTCTTT
>TRBJ2-1|TRBV11-2|.|.
CASSLVILSHEQFF
TGTGCCAGCAGCTTAGTTATACTCAGTCATGAGCAGTTCTTC